These 24 T cell receptor beta chains came from one sample sequenced in a study of T cell changes during pregnancy in multiple sclerosis. Assay used: immunoSEQ multiplex PCR; TCRdb lists only in-frame clones, some missing. The table has 35,000 to 40,000 clones, about 91% seen once. Sequenced material: CD4+ T cells from peripheral blood mononuclear cells, taken in the third trimester of pregnancy. The receptors here all came from a female donor with multiple sclerosis, enrolled in a pregnancy study.

The chain is built from TRBV28 and TRBJ1-4; D call uncertain. Trimming removed 4 bases at V and 5 bases at J, with 5 bases between. Germline-derived CDR1 and CDR2 are MDHEN and SYDVKM. The CDR3 has 12 amino acids. CDR3 sequence reads: CASSSPNEKLFF. The CDR3 DNA is TGTGCCAGCAGTTCTCCCAATGAAAAACTGTTTTTT.

J is TRBJ2-7 and V is TRBV7-5; the D call of TRBD1 is as the table states it, not checked on the DNA. TRBV7-5 is shown as a pseudogene. There are 14 residues in the CDR3. CDR3 region: CVRSSDRGTYEQYF. In nucleotides, the CDR3 is TGTGTCAGAAGCTCAGACAGGGGCACCTACGAGCAGTACTTC.

The V and J genes are TRBV25-1 and TRBJ2-7; TRBD1 aligns across 8 bases. V lost 4 bases and J lost 3; bases outside the gene matches: 5. This CDR3 is built from 14 residues. CDR1 MGHDK and CDR2 SYGVNS come from the germline V gene. CDR3 residues: CASSGDRGGYEQYF. DNA of the CDR3: TGTGCCAGCAGTGGAGACAGGGGCGGCTACGAGCAGTACTTC.

The genes are TRBV7-2 and TRBJ2-5, with D maybe TRBD2 (5 bases). Trimming shortened V by 0 bases and J by 2 bases, and 10 bases separated the two germline ends. The CDR3 consists of 15 residues. The germline CDR1 and CDR2 sequences are SGHTA and FQGNSA. In DNA, the CDR3 is TGTGCCAGCAGCTTAGCGGCTCGGGGACAAGAGACCCAGTACTTC. Its protein is CASSLAARGQETQYF.

This clone was seen only once. V gene TRBV6-5 combines with J gene TRBJ1-2; 7 bases match TRBD1. Trimming removed 0 bases from V and 2 bases from J; junction bases left unmatched: 3. CDR1 MNHEY and CDR2 SVGAGI come from the germline V gene. This CDR3 is 15 amino acids long. As DNA, the CDR3 is TGTGCCAGCAGTTACTCGAAGACAGGGAACTATGGCTACACCTTC. This codes for CASSYSKTGNYGYTF.

The chain recombines TRBV30 with TRBJ2-3; possibly TRBD2 for D (6 bases). This CDR3 is built from 11 residues. Trimming stripped 4 bases from V and 7 bases from J, with 9 bases between. CDR1 and CDR2 from the germline V gene are GTSNPN and SVGIG (reference sequence). CDR3 in DNA: TGTGCCTGGAAGGCGGGAAATACGCAGTATTTT. Its translation: CAWKAGNTQYF. Variable domain in full (rest from reference TRBV30 and TRBJ2-3): SQTIHQWPATLVQPVGSPLSLECTVEGTSNPNLYWYRQAAGRGLQLLFYSVGIGQISSEVPQNLSASRPQDRQFILSSKKLLLSDSGFYLCAWKAGNTQYFGPGTRLTVL.

The chain carries TRBV2 and TRBJ2-1; 9 bases align to TRBD2. The CDR3 spans 16 residues. Germline CDR1 SNHLY, CDR2 FYNNEI. The junction had 7 bases not matched to a gene; V was cut back by 6 bases and J by 1 base. CDR3: CASRGLTSGSYNEQFF. The CDR3 bases are TGTGCCAGCAGGGGCCTCACTAGCGGGTCCTACAATGAGCAGTTCTTC.

The chain has TRBV11-2 and TRBJ1-1; a possible D gene is TRBD1 (5 bases). CDR1 SGHAT and CDR2 FQNNGV come from the germline V gene. The length of the CDR3 is 14 residues. Trimming shortened V by 5 bases and J by 1 base, and 11 bases separated the two germline ends. As DNA, the CDR3 is TGTGCCAGCAGCCGTGGGGGGGGGAACACTGAAGCTTTCTTT. Translating it yields CASSRGGGNTEAFF.

The genes are TRBV6-1 and TRBJ1-1, with D tentatively TRBD1 (6 bases). Germline V gives CDR1 MNHNS, CDR2 SASEGT. V was shortened by 6 bases and J by 1 base, with 12 bases between the two germline ends. The CDR3 spans 14 residues. The chain's CDR3 is CASRGGHQNTEAFF. The CDR3, as DNA: TGTGCCAGCAGAGGGGGACATCAGAACACTGAAGCTTTCTTT.

The chain has TRBV30 and TRBJ2-1; 10 nucleotides agree with TRBD2. The trim removed 8 bases at V and 5 bases at J, leaving 9 bases unmatched. The germline V gene encodes CDR1 GTSNPN and CDR2 SVGIG (reference sequence). There are 14 residues in the CDR3. CDR3 coding DNA: TGTGCCAGACAAAGCGGGAGGGGCGACAATGAGCAGTTCTTC. Amino acids: CARQSGRGDNEQFF.

The CDR3 spells CASRGLANTGELFF. The CDR3 DNA is TGTGCCAGCAGGGGACTAGCGAACACCGGGGAGCTGTTTTTT. The rearrangement uses TRBV6-4 and TRBJ2-2; 8 bases align to TRBD2. V was pared by 6 bases and J by 0 bases, with 0 bases of the junction left unmatched. The germline V gene has CDR1 MRHNA and CDR2 SNTAGT. This CDR3 is 14 amino acids long.

This clone was recorded only once. J is TRBJ2-1 and V is TRBV7-3, with 8 bases matching TRBD2. The CDR3 is 15 amino acids. Per germline, CDR1 SGHTA and CDR2 FQGTGA. V gave up 5 bases and J gave up 4 bases; unmatched junction bases: 7. CDR3 sequence: CASSERASGYNEQFF. Here the CDR3 DNA reads TGTGCCAGCAGCGAAAGGGCTAGCGGGTACAATGAGCAGTTCTTC.

The J gene is TRBJ1-3, the V gene TRBV18; 7 nucleotides line up with TRBD1. CDR1 is KGHSH and CDR2 is LQKENI in the germline V gene. The V segment lost 0 bases and the J segment 3 bases; nucleotides outside the gene matches: 5. The CDR3 sequence is 16 residues long. Here the CDR3 DNA reads TGTGCCAGCTCACCACCGCCCCGGACAGGTGGAAACACCATATATTTT. Translated: CASSPPPRTGGNTIYF.

Relative to its sample, this clone is medium-sized. J is TRBJ1-2 and V is TRBV19, with TRBD1 matching 8 bases. V trimming: 2 bases; J trimming: 8 bases; junction bases outside the gene matches: 10. The CDR3 loop spans 15 amino acids. Germline values: CDR1 LNHDA, CDR2 SQIVND (reference sequence). CDR3 protein: CASSITPPGGRGYTF. The CDR3 DNA reads as TGTGCCAGTAGTATAACCCCCCCAGGGGGCCGAGGCTACACCTTC. Using reference TRBV19 and TRBJ1-2 for the parts outside the CDR3, the full variable domain is DGGITQSPKYLFRKEGQNVTLSCEQNLNHDAMYWYRQDPGQGLRLIYYSQIVNDFQKGDIAEGYSVSREKKESFPLTVTSAQKNPTAFYLCASSITPPGGRGYTFGSGTRLTVV.

This clone was detected once. The chain recombines TRBV4-3 with TRBJ2-5; 8 bases fit TRBD1. Trimming took 1 base from V and 5 from J; bases not matched to a gene: 3. Per the germline V gene, CDR1 is LGHNA and CDR2 is YSLEER. This CDR3 is 14 amino acids long. CDR3 sequence reads: CASSQGTGYETQYF. The DNA of the CDR3 is TGCGCCAGCAGCCAAGGGACAGGGTATGAGACCCAGTACTTC.

This clone showed up just once. The chain carries TRBV19 and TRBJ2-7; D unclear. The CDR3 has 14 amino acids. With 0 bases removed from V and 1 base from J, the gap between germline ends came to 7 bases. Germline CDR1 reads LNHDA; CDR2 reads SQIVND (reference sequence). The CDR3 DNA is TGTGCCAGTAGTATAGACGGCGGATCCTACGAGCAGTACTTC. Amino acid sequence: CASSIDGGSYEQYF.

The chain employs TRBV6-5 and TRBJ2-7; the match to TRBD1 covers 7 bases. Trimming at V came to 6 bases and at J to 2 bases, leaving 4 bases not matched to a gene. There are 13 residues in the CDR3. Germline lookup yields CDR1 MNHEY and CDR2 SVGAGI. For the CDR3, the DNA is TGTGCCAGCAGGCCGGGACAGACCTACGAGCAGTACTTC. Protein sequence: CASRPGQTYEQYF.

The chain has TRBV7-3 and TRBJ1-2; possible D gene TRBD1, 5 bases. Germline V lookup: CDR1 SGHTA, CDR2 FQGTGA. The CDR3 extends over 14 amino acids. With 5 bases removed from V and 2 bases from J, the gap between germline ends came to 12 bases. DNA of the CDR3: TGTGCCAGCAGCCCCGGGGGAAACAACTATGGCTACACCTTC. It yields the protein CASSPGGNNYGYTF.

The gene calls are TRBV18 and TRBJ1-2; the D gene is possibly TRBD1 (6 bases). CDR1 is KGHSH and CDR2 is LQKENI in the germline V gene. The CDR3 is 18 amino acids. V was clipped by 5 bases and J by 3 bases, with 25 bases between them. The CDR3 protein is CASSTRQDPNTHDYGYTF. DNA for the CDR3: TGTGCCAGCTCAACCCGACAGGATCCCAATACACACGACTATGGCTACACCTTC.

This chain connects TRBV5-6 to TRBJ2-5, with a tentative D call TRBD2 (6 bases). CDR1 is SGHDT, CDR2 YYEEEE, per germline. The V end lost 1 base, the J end lost 4 bases, and 11 bases lay between the germline ends. The CDR3 covers 14 residues. This chain's CDR3 is CASSLLGRGETQYF. The CDR3 nucleotides read TGTGCCAGCAGCTTGTTGGGGCGGGGAGAGACCCAGTACTTC.

The chain links TRBV4-3 to TRBJ2-7; TRBD1 might be the D (6 bases). V was cut by 0 bases and J by 9 bases, with 18 bases left in between. Looked up from germline, CDR1 is LGHNA and CDR2 is YSLEER. This CDR3 comprises 15 residues. The CDR3 DNA reads TGCGCCAGCAGCCAAGATGGCGGCAGGGGAACAGTGCAGTACTTC. Translated: CASSQDGGRGTVQYF.

The chain joins TRBV6-1 to TRBJ1-5; 8 bases fit TRBD1. V lost 3 bases to trimming and J lost 4 bases; unmatched junction nucleotides: 11. The CDR3 has 17 amino acids. Per germline, CDR1 MNHNS and CDR2 SASEGT. The CDR3 sequence: CASSDPPGQVKNQPQHF. In nucleotides, the CDR3 is TGTGCCAGCAGTGACCCACCGGGACAGGTCAAAAATCAGCCCCAGCATTTT.

Here the CDR3 DNA reads TGTGCCAGCAGACCCCGACTAAGGAAGACCCAGTACTTC. It encodes CASRPRLRKTQYF. The chain is built from TRBV28 and TRBJ2-5; D might be TRBD2 (5 bases). The CDR3 has 13 amino acids. The V gene's germline CDR1 is MDHEN and CDR2 SYDVKM. Trimming left V 6 bases short and J 6 bases short, with 14 bases between.

This chain connects TRBV5-6 to TRBJ2-7, with TRBD2 matching over 10 bases. The CDR3 runs to 18 residues. The germline V gene encodes CDR1 SGHDT and CDR2 YYEEEE. The V segment lost 0 bases and the J segment 7 bases; nucleotides outside the gene matches: 16. The CDR3 protein is CASSLGLAGLAAAGEQYF. Written as DNA, the CDR3 is TGTGCCAGCAGCTTGGGACTAGCGGGTCTGGCCGCTGCGGGGGAGCAGTACTTC.